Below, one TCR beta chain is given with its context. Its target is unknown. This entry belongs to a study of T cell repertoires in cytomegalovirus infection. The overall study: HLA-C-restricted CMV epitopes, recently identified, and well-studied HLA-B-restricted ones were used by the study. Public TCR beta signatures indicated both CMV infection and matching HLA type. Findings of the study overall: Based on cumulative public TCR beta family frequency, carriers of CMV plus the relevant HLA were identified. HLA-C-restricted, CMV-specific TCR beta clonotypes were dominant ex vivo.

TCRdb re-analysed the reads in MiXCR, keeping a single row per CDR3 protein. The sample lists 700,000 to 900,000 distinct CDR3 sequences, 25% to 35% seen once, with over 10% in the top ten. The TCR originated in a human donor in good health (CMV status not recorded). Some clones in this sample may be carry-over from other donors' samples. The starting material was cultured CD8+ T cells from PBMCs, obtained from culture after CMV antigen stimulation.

The CDR3 nucleotides are TGCGCCAGCAGCCAAGATCCTCCCGGGGGTCGAGAAAACACCATATATTTT. It encodes CASSQDPPGGRENTIYF. This rearrangement joins TRBV4-3 to TRBJ1-3; maybe TRBD1 (5 bases). Germline V gene data show CDR1 as LGHNA and CDR2 as YSLEER. This CDR3 contains 17 residues. Trimming took off 0 bases at V and 6 bases at J, with 18 bases between the two ends.